One sample yielded the 8 T cell receptor beta chains listed below, sequenced in a study of OX40 agonist ivuxolimab in advanced cancers. The protocol was immunoSEQ multiplex PCR, while the TCRdb copy is restricted to in-frame clones and leaves out a portion. Seen here are 60,000 or so clones, about 86% observed once, and the top ten hold 0.88%. The starting material was CD4+ or CD8+ T cells sorted from blood, obtained in a trial of the OX40 agonist ivuxolimab. All receptors come from an adult with an advanced solid tumor such as melanoma, head and neck, liver or kidney cancer.

V and J are TRBV5-4 and TRBJ1-2; D unclear. CDR1 and CDR2 from the germline V gene are SGHNT and YYREEE (reference sequence). The CDR3 is made up of 14 amino acids. V was clipped by 4 bases and J by 0 bases, with 10 bases between them. Here the CDR3 reads CASSLRNANYGYTF. The CDR3 DNA reads as TGTGCCAGCAGCCTCAGGAACGCTAACTATGGCTACACCTTC.

This chain uses TRBV7-8 with TRBJ1-3, with TRBD1 matching 11 bases. Germline V gene data show CDR1 as SGHVS and CDR2 as FQNEAQ. The length of the CDR3 is 16 residues. V lost 3 bases, J lost 3 bases, and 4 bases stayed unmatched. The CDR3 region is CASSFRDRGYGNTIYF. CDR3 DNA sequence: TGTGCCAGCAGCTTTAGGGACAGGGGGTATGGAAACACCATATATTTT.

CDR3 coding DNA: TGTGCCAGCAGGATTCCGGGCCTGACCACAGAGACCCAGTACTTC. This codes for CASRIPGLTTETQYF. The chain is built from TRBV28 and TRBJ2-5; D gene unclear. The CDR3 length is 15 residues. From germline, CDR1 is MDHEN and CDR2 SYDVKM. V was cut by 6 bases and J by 4 bases, with 18 bases left in between.

The V gene is TRBV19, the J gene TRBJ1-4, with TRBD1 matching 7 bases. The CDR3 is 15 amino acids. Germline V gives CDR1 LNHDA, CDR2 SQIVND (reference sequence). J was trimmed by 3 bases and V by 9 bases; bases with no gene match: 10. The CDR3 nucleotides are TGTGCCAGCCGGGACAGCTCCCAGCCTAATGAAAAACTGTTTTTT. This translates into CASRDSSQPNEKLFF.

The chain has TRBV7-2 and TRBJ1-2, with D possibly matching TRBD1 (5 bases). This CDR3 contains 15 residues. V lost 0 bases to trimming and J lost 4 bases, with 12 bases between them. The germline gives CDR1 SGHTA, CDR2 FQGNSA. The CDR3 sequence: CASSLAPQGTYGYTF. The CDR3 DNA follows: TGTGCCAGCAGCTTAGCCCCCCAGGGTACCTATGGCTACACCTTC.

The rearrangement joins TRBV2 to TRBJ2-5, with no clear D. Trimming removed 8 bases at V and 1 base at J, with 14 bases between. CDR1 is SNHLY and CDR2 is FYNNEI in the germline V gene. The CDR3 runs 14 residues. The CDR3 DNA reads as TGTGCCAGCTTGTATTATCAGGCCCAAGAGACCCAGTACTTC. It yields the protein CASLYYQAQETQYF.

V gene TRBV5-1 combines with J gene TRBJ1-1; D ambiguous. V was shortened by 1 base and J by 4 bases, with 11 bases between the two germline ends. Germline V gives CDR1 SGHRS, CDR2 YFSETQ. The CDR3 is made up of 14 amino acids. CDR3 residues: CASSLTASPTEAFF. The CDR3 nucleotides read TGCGCCAGCAGCTTGACGGCTAGCCCCACTGAAGCTTTCTTT.

The chain uses TRBV28 and TRBJ2-5; TRBD2 aligns across 12 bases. V shed 0 bases, J shed 5 bases, and the junction held 10 bases outside the gene matches. Per germline, CDR1 MDHEN and CDR2 SYDVKM. The CDR3 extends over 18 amino acids. The CDR3 protein is CASSLWRKTSGRGETQYF. In nucleotides, the CDR3 is TGTGCCAGCAGTTTATGGCGAAAGACTAGCGGGAGAGGGGAGACCCAGTACTTC.